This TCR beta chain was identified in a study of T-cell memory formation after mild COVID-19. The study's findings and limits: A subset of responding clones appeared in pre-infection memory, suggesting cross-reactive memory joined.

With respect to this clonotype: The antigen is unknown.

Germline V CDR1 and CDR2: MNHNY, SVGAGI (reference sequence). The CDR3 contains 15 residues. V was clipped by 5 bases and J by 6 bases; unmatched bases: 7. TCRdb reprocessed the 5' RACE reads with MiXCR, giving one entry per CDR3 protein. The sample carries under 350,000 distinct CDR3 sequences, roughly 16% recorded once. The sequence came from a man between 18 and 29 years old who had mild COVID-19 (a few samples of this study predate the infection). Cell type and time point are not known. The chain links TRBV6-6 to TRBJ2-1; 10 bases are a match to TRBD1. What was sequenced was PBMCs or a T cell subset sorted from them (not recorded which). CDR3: CASSDAGTGANEQFF. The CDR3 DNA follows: TGTGCCAGCAGTGACGCCGGGACAGGGGCCAATGAGCAGTTCTTC.